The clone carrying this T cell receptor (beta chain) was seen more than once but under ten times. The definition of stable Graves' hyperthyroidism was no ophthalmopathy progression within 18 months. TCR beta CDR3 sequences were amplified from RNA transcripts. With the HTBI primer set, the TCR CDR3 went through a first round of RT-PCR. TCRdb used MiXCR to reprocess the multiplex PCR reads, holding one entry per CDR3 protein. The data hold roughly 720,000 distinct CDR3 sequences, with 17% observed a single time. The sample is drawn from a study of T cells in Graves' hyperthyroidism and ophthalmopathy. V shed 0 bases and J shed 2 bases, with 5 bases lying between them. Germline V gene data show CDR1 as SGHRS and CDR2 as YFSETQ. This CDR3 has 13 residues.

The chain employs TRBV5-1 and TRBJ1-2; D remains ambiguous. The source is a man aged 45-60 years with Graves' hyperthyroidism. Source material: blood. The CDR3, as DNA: TGCGCCAGCAGCTTGGAACAGAACTATGGCTACACCTTC. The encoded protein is CASSLEQNYGYTF.